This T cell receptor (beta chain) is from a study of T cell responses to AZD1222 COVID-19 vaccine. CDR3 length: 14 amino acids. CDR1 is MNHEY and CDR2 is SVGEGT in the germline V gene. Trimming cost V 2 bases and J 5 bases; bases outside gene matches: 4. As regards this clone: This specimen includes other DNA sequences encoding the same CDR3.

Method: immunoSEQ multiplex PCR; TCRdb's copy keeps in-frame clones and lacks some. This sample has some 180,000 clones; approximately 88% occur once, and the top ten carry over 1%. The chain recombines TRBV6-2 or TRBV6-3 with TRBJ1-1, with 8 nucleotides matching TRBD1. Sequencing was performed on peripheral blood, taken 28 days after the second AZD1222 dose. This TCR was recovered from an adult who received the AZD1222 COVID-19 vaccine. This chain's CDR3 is CASSYTTGVTEAFF. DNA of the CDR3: TGTGCCAGCAGTTACACGACAGGGGTTACTGAAGCTTTCTTT.